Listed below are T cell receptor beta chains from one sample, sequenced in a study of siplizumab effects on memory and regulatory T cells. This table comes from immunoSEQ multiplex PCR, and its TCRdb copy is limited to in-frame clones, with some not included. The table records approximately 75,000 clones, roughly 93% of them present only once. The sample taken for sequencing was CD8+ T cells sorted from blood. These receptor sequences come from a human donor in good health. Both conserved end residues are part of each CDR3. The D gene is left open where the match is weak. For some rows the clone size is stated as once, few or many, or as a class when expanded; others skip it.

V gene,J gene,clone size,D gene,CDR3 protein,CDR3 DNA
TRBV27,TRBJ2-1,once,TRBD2,CASSFLLAGGPDEQFF,TGTGCCAGCAGTTTCTTACTAGCGGGGGGGCCCGATGAGCAGTTCTTC
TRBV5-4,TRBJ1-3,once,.,CASSRGPGENGNTIYF,TGTGCCAGCAGTAGGGGCCCGGGGGAGAATGGAAACACCATATATTTT
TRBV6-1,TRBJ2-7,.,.,CASSRGDSSYEQYF,TGTGCCAGTTCCAGGGGGGACAGCTCCTACGAGCAGTACTTC
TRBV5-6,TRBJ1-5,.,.,CASSFFGQPQHF,TGTGCCAGCAGCTTTTTTGGCCAGCCCCAGCATTTT
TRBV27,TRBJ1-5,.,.,CASSLQLGVDQPQHF,TGTGCCAGCAGTCTCCAGCTCGGGGTAGATCAGCCCCAGCATTTT
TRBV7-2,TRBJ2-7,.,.,CASSFSYEQYF,TGTGCCAGCAGCTTTTCCTACGAGCAGTACTTC
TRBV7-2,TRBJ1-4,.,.,CASSLYTGSFNEKLFF,TGTGCCAGCAGCTTATATACGGGCAGCTTTAATGAAAAACTGTTTTTT
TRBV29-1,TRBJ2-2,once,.,CSAETGTGELFF,TGCAGCGCCGAAACCGGGACCGGGGAGCTGTTTTTT
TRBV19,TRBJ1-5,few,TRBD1,CASSGFDREEQPQHF,TGTGCCAGTAGTGGATTCGACAGGGAGGAGCAGCCCCAGCATTTT
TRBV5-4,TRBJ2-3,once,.,CASSSDGGAFTDTQYF,TGTGCCAGCAGCTCGGATGGGGGGGCCTTCACAGATACGCAGTATTTT
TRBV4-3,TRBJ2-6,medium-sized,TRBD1,CASSQDRDSGPGANVLTF,TGCGCCAGCAGCCAAGACCGGGACAGCGGACCTGGGGCCAACGTCCTGACTTTC
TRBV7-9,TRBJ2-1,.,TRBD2,CASSSTSGGPGGDEQFF,TGTGCCAGCAGCTCCACTAGCGGGGGCCCGGGTGGGGATGAGCAGTTCTTC
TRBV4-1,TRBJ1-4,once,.,CASSQDPGGKNEKLFF,TGCGCCAGCAGCCAAGATCCGGGGGGAAAGAATGAAAAACTGTTTTTT
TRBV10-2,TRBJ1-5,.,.,CASSDPNQPQHF,TGCGCCAGCAGTGACCCGAATCAGCCCCAGCATTTT
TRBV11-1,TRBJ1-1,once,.,CASSPENGGEAFF,TGTGCCAGCAGCCCCGAGAACGGGGGTGAAGCTTTCTTT
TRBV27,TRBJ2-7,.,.,CASSWGGRDYEQYF,TGTGCCAGCAGTTGGGGGGGGCGAGACTACGAGCAGTACTTC
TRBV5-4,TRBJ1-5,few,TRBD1,CASSSGQGAPQHF,TGTGCCAGCAGCTCTGGACAGGGTGCGCCCCAGCATTTT
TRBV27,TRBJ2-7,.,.,CASSLSTYYEQYF,TGTGCCAGCAGTTTATCCACATACTACGAGCAGTACTTC
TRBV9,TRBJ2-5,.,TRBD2,CASSGTGGTQYF,TGTGCCAGCAGCGGGACGGGAGGGACCCAGTACTTC
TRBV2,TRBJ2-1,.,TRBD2,CASIGAGPWDEQFF,TGTGCCAGCATCGGAGCGGGGCCTTGGGATGAGCAGTTCTTC
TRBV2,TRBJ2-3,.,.,CASSEDRATSTDTQYF,TGTGCCAGCAGTGAAGACAGGGCCACTAGCACAGATACGCAGTATTTT
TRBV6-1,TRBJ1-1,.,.,CASSEGTDPGTEAFF,TGTGCCAGCAGTGAAGGAACAGACCCGGGTACTGAAGCTTTCTTT
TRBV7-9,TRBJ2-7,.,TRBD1,CASSRTGSSYEQYF,TGTGCCAGCAGCCGGACAGGGAGCTCCTACGAGCAGTACTTC
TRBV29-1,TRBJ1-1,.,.,CSVEPSGATEAFF,TGCAGCGTTGAACCCTCAGGGGCAACTGAAGCTTTCTTT
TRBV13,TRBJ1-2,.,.,CASSLVTGANYGYTF,TGTGCCAGCAGCTTAGTGACAGGAGCTAACTATGGCTACACCTTC
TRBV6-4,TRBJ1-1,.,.,CASSDLLTGEAFF,TGTGCCAGCAGTGACCTTTTAACAGGCGAAGCTTTCTTT
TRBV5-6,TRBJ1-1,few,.,CASSLSPETEAFF,TGTGCCAGCAGCTTGAGTCCAGAGACTGAAGCTTTCTTT
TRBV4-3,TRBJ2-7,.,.,CASSQDLRGSGNEQYF,TGCGCCAGCAGCCAAGATCTCAGGGGTTCGGGCAACGAGCAGTACTTC
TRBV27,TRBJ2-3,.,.,CASSSADTQYF,TGTGCCAGCAGTTCGGCAGATACGCAGTATTTT
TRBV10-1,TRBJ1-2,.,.,CASSEWGILYGYTF,TGCGCCAGCAGTGAGTGGGGGATCCTATATGGCTACACCTTC
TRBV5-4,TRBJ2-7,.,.,CASSLEGDQEQYF,TGTGCCAGCAGCTTGGAAGGGGATCAAGAGCAGTACTTC
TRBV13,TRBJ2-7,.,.,CASSLGQSYEQYF,TGTGCCAGCAGCCTCGGACAGTCCTACGAGCAGTACTTC